This is a list of T cell receptor beta chains from one sample in a study of radiation and T cells in renal cell carcinoma. Some clones are missing from TCRdb's copy, which holds only in-frame ones; the method was immunoSEQ multiplex PCR. The sample gives 120,000 to 150,000 clones, roughly nine tenths of which show up once; 4.1% is in the top ten. The specimen was blood, collected from a patient whose treatment included radiotherapy and nephrectomy. Receptors originate from a woman in her 70s with renal cell carcinoma. CDR3s include the opening cysteine and the closing phenylalanine or tryptophan. D genes are given only for firm matches. Clone size is shown for a subset of rows, as once, few, many or a class of expanded clone.

D gene	clone size	V gene	J gene	CDR3 protein	CDR3 DNA
NA	NA	TRBV7-9	TRBJ2-3	CASSLKADTQYF	TGTGCCAGCAGCTTGAAAGCAGATACGCAGTATTTT
TRBD1	NA	TRBV27	TRBJ1-2	CASAPSRGPGYTF	TGTGCCAGCGCGCCCTCTAGGGGGCCTGGCTACACCTTC
NA	NA	TRBV10-2	TRBJ1-2	CASSDGQALFGYTF	TGCGCCAGCAGTGACGGCCAGGCCCTCTTCGGCTACACCTTC
NA	NA	TRBV5-8	TRBJ2-1	CASSWGLRGEQFF	TGTGCCAGCAGCTGGGGGTTGAGGGGAGAGCAGTTCTTC
TRBD2	few	TRBV9	TRBJ2-3	CASSLLAGRAYTQYF	TGTGCCAGCAGCCTACTAGCGGGGAGGGCCTATACGCAGTATTTT
NA	NA	TRBV5-1	TRBJ2-6	CASSLGRVGANVLTF	TGCGCCAGCAGCTTAGGAAGGGTTGGGGCCAACGTCCTGACTTTC
TRBD2	once	TRBV6-5	TRBJ2-7	CANSPSGGTRGQYF	TGTGCCAACAGCCCTAGCGGGGGGACAAGGGGGCAGTACTTC
NA	NA	TRBV19	TRBJ1-1	CASSSPGGHMNTEAFF	TGTGCCAGTAGTTCTCCCGGGGGTCACATGAACACTGAAGCTTTCTTT
NA	NA	TRBV7-3	TRBJ2-7	CASSPKSATKPYEQYF	TGTGCCAGCAGCCCGAAGTCGGCCACTAAACCCTACGAGCAGTACTTC
TRBD2	NA	TRBV5-1	TRBJ2-3	CASSLVLGRADTQYF	TGCGCCAGCAGCTTGGTCCTCGGGAGGGCAGATACGCAGTATTTT
NA	NA	TRBV5-6	TRBJ1-1	CASSLEGGRNFNTEAFF	TGTGCCAGCAGCTTGGAGGGGGGTCGGAACTTCAACACTGAAGCTTTCTTT
NA	NA	TRBV9	TRBJ1-2	CASSAPRGTGYGYTF	TGTGCCAGCAGCGCTCCCAGGGGTACCGGCTATGGCTACACCTTC
NA	NA	TRBV5-4	TRBJ2-5	CASSLDRFQETQYF	TGTGCCAGCAGCTTGGACAGGTTCCAAGAGACCCAGTACTTC
TRBD1	few	TRBV30	TRBJ1-6	CASQVDRGHLPLHF	TGTGCCTCCCAGGTGGACAGGGGGCATCTACCCCTCCACTTT
TRBD1	NA	TRBV28	TRBJ1-5	CASSFGGRGGDQPQHF	TGTGCCAGCAGTTTTGGAGGCAGGGGGGGCGATCAGCCCCAGCATTTT
NA	NA	TRBV2	TRBJ2-3	CATGLTDTQYF	TGTGCCACGGGCTTGACAGATACGCAGTATTTT
TRBD1	once	TRBV13	TRBJ2-2	CASSASRQGRTGELFF	TGTGCCAGCAGCGCGTCACGACAGGGTCGGACCGGGGAGCTGTTTTTT
NA	once	TRBV19	TRBJ2-1	CASSIDGGGVLAEQFF	TGTGCCAGTAGTATAGATGGCGGGGGCGTTTTAGCTGAGCAGTTCTTC
TRBD1	NA	TRBV9	TRBJ1-3	CASSVESRGPGNTIYF	TGTGCCAGCAGCGTAGAGTCCAGGGGGCCTGGAAACACCATATATTTT
NA	NA	TRBV6-5	TRBJ1-2	CAIPPTGGNYGYTF	TGTGCCATCCCCCCAACCGGGGGGAACTATGGCTACACCTTC
NA	NA	TRBV7-2	TRBJ1-3	CASSLVPSSGNTIYF	TGTGCCAGCAGCTTAGTGCCCAGCTCTGGAAACACCATATATTTT
NA	NA	TRBV6-5	TRBJ1-1	CASSKGGRGTEAFF	TGTGCCAGCAGTAAAGGGGGTAGGGGCACTGAAGCTTTCTTT
NA	NA	TRBV18	TRBJ2-5	CASGGTQETQYF	TGTGCCAGCGGGGGGACTCAAGAGACCCAGTACTTC
NA	NA	TRBV7-5	TRBJ2-7	CARSLGQGGRYEQYF	TGTGCCAGAAGCTTGGGTCAGGGGGGAAGGTACGAGCAGTACTTC
NA	NA	TRBV19	TRBJ2-7	CASSTGGLYNEQYF	TGTGCCAGTAGTACAGGGGGGCTATACAACGAGCAGTACTTC
NA	few	TRBV7-5	TRBJ2-1	CARSLYQGYNEQFF	TGTGCCAGAAGCTTATATCAGGGCTACAATGAGCAGTTCTTC
NA	NA	TRBV6-5	TRBJ2-7	CASSILREYEQYF	TGTGCCAGCAGTATACTCCGGGAATACGAGCAGTACTTC
NA	NA	TRBV29-1	TRBJ1-1	CSVGGVQAFF	TGCAGCGTTGGAGGGGTGCAAGCTTTCTTT
TRBD2	NA	TRBV7-3	TRBJ2-1	CASSSSGGSSYNEQFF	TGTGCCAGCAGCTCCTCGGGGGGGAGCTCCTACAATGAGCAGTTCTTC
TRBD1	NA	TRBV19	TRBJ1-5	CASRTRSGTGGQPQHF	TGTGCCAGTAGGACCCGGAGCGGGACAGGGGGCCAGCCCCAGCATTTT
NA	once	TRBV4-2	TRBJ1-2	CASSQVPGNYGYTF	TGTGCCAGCAGCCAAGTGCCAGGGAACTATGGCTACACCTTC
NA	NA	TRBV21-1	TRBJ2-7	CASAKAAYEQYF	TGTGCCAGTGCGAAGGCAGCTTACGAGCAGTACTTC
NA	NA	TRBV18	TRBJ2-1	CASSPGLGEQFF	TGTGCCAGCTCACCAGGTCTGGGTGAGCAGTTCTTC
NA	NA	TRBV30	TRBJ1-2	CAWNRANYGYTF	TGTGCCTGGAACAGGGCTAACTATGGCTACACCTTC
NA	NA	TRBV5-6	TRBJ2-7	CASSLMRVREQYF	TGTGCCAGCAGCTTGATGAGGGTGAGGGAGCAGTACTTC
TRBD1	NA	TRBV5-4	TRBJ1-2	CASSLPGQGERGYTF	TGTGCCAGCAGCCTGCCGGGACAGGGAGAGCGGGGCTACACCTTC
NA	once	TRBV19	TRBJ1-5	CASRYDGRLNQPQHF	TGTGCCAGTAGGTACGACGGACGTCTGAATCAGCCCCAGCATTTT
NA	NA	TRBV7-8	TRBJ2-1	CASSLVGPQRGISYNEQFF	TGTGCCAGCAGCTTAGTAGGGCCGCAACGGGGCATCTCCTACAATGAGCAGTTCTTC